These 13 T cell receptor beta chains came from one sample sequenced in a study of cytomegalovirus exposure and HLA in healthy donors. Assay used: immunoSEQ multiplex PCR; TCRdb lists only in-frame clones, some missing. The sample lists around 240,000 clones, around 89% occurring once. The sample consisted of PBMCs. Receptors originate from a young woman in good health and CMV-seronegative.

The chain links TRBV11-2 to TRBJ2-5, with TRBD1 identical over 8 bases. Germline V gene lookup returns CDR1 SGHAT and CDR2 FQNNGV. The CDR3 is 15 residues long. The junction had 6 bases not matched to a gene; V was cut back by 1 base and J by 5 bases. The CDR3 nucleotides read TGTGCCAGCAGCTTAGGAGCTACAGGGGGGGAGACCCAGTACTTC. It specifies CASSLGATGGETQYF.

This chain uses TRBV7-8 with TRBJ2-5; D is uncertain. CDR1 is SGHVS, CDR2 FQNEAQ, per germline. V lost 4 bases, J lost 5 bases, and 5 bases lay in between. The CDR3 sequence is 11 residues long. Here the CDR3 reads CASSSRETQYF. As DNA, the CDR3 is TGTGCCAGCAGCTCACGGGAGACCCAGTACTTC.

The table lists this clone with a few counts. This chain links TRBV6-5 with TRBJ2-7; TRBD1 aligns across 8 bases. The CDR3 runs 13 residues. V dropped 8 bases and J dropped 0; count of bases not matched to a gene: 3. Germline loops: CDR1 MNHEY, CDR2 SVGAGI. CDR3 in amino acids: CASGTGDSYEQYF. DNA of the CDR3: TGTGCCAGCGGGACAGGAGACTCCTACGAGCAGTACTTC.

This clone was seen a few times. This chain uses TRBV19 with TRBJ1-1, with D unresolved. Germline CDR1 reads LNHDA; CDR2 reads SQIVND (reference sequence). With 3 bases removed from V and 5 bases from J, the gap between germline ends came to 7 bases. This CDR3 is built from 12 residues. The DNA for the CDR3 is TGTGCCAGTAGTATCCCCGGGACTGAAGCTTTCTTT. Its protein is CASSIPGTEAFF.

In DNA, the CDR3 is TGCAGCGTTGACGACAGGGACAACTATGGCTACACCTTC. It is translated as CSVDDRDNYGYTF. This sequence joins TRBV29-1 and TRBJ1-2, with 7 bases identical to TRBD1. This CDR3 spans 13 amino acids. Germline V gene sequence: CDR1 SQVTM, CDR2 ANQGSEA. Trimming at V came to 3 bases and at J to 2 bases, leaving 3 bases not matched to a gene.

This chain joins TRBV19 and TRBJ2-7; 8 bases fit TRBD1. The J segment lost 2 bases and the V segment lost 2 bases, leaving 5 bases of the junction unmatched. Germline assignment: CDR1 LNHDA and CDR2 SQIVND (reference sequence). This CDR3 is built from 15 residues. DNA of the CDR3: TGTGCCAGTAGTATAAGGGGACAGGTAACCTACGAGCAGTACTTC. Translated, it gives CASSIRGQVTYEQYF.

The chain is built from TRBV19 and TRBJ2-5; D gene uncertain. Between the trimmed V and J ends, which lost 3 bases and 4 bases, there was a span of 12 bases. CDR3 length equals 14 residues. CDR1 LNHDA and CDR2 SQIVND come from the germline V gene (reference sequence). In DNA form, the CDR3 reads TGTGCCAGTAGTATTAACAGCCCCGCAGAGACCCAGTACTTC. Amino acids: CASSINSPAETQYF.

This clone occurred once. The V gene is TRBV11-2, the J gene TRBJ1-4, with 9 bases that match TRBD1. The CDR3 runs to 15 residues. The ends lost 5 bases at V and 6 bases at J; junction bases unmatched: 7. Germline assignment: CDR1 SGHAT and CDR2 FQNNGV. CDR3 in DNA: TGTGCCAGCAGCCCACCGGGACAGGGAGATGAAAAACTGTTTTTT. Amino acid sequence: CASSPPGQGDEKLFF.

The chain recombines TRBV6-5 with TRBJ1-1; D perhaps matches TRBD1 (6 bases). With 3 bases removed from V and 11 bases from J, the gap between germline ends came to 13 bases. The germline CDR1 and CDR2 sequences are MNHEY and SVGAGI. This CDR3 is 12 amino acids long. Written as DNA, the CDR3 is TGTGCCAGCAGTTATCCAGGGAGGGGGGCTTTCTTT. Protein: CASSYPGRGAFF.

This chain joins TRBV10-1 and TRBJ2-5; tentative D call: TRBD1 (6 bases). The CDR3 loop spans 15 amino acids. With 3 bases removed from V and 4 bases from J, the gap between germline ends came to 15 bases. The germline V gene has CDR1 WNHNN and CDR2 SYGVQD (reference sequence). CDR3 nucleotide sequence: TGCGCCAGCAGTGATCAGGGGCCAGGAGGAGAGACCCAGTACTTC. Translated, it gives CASSDQGPGGETQYF.

This chain links TRBV15 with TRBJ2-7; D is possibly TRBD2 (6 bases). Germline V gene sequence: CDR1 LNHNV, CDR2 YYDKDF (reference sequence). The V end lost 0 bases, the J end lost 3 bases, and 15 bases lay between the germline ends. This CDR3 region has 16 residues. The CDR3 DNA is TGTGCCACCAGCAGAGATATCGGCGCGGAGGGCTACGAGCAGTACGTC. It encodes CATSRDIGAEGYEQYV.

The chain couples TRBV10-3 to TRBJ1-2; 7 nucleotides agree with TRBD1. The CDR3 runs to 18 residues. The germline V gene encodes CDR1 ENHRY and CDR2 SYGVKD. V was pared by 3 bases and J by 4 bases, with 17 bases of the junction left unmatched. The CDR3 loop reads CAISELLGQPGKTYGYTF. CDR3 nucleotide sequence: TGTGCCATCAGTGAATTATTGGGACAGCCAGGGAAAACCTATGGCTACACCTTC.

The rearrangement links TRBV7-9 to TRBJ2-7; maybe TRBD2 (5 bases). Deletions cut 4 bases from V and 2 bases from J, with 9 bases between. The CDR3 has 13 amino acids. CDR1 and CDR2 from the germline V gene are SEHNR and FQNEAQ (reference sequence). CDR3 DNA: TGTGCCAGCAGCTACCTCGGGACCTACGAGCAGTACTTC. It yields the protein CASSYLGTYEQYF.